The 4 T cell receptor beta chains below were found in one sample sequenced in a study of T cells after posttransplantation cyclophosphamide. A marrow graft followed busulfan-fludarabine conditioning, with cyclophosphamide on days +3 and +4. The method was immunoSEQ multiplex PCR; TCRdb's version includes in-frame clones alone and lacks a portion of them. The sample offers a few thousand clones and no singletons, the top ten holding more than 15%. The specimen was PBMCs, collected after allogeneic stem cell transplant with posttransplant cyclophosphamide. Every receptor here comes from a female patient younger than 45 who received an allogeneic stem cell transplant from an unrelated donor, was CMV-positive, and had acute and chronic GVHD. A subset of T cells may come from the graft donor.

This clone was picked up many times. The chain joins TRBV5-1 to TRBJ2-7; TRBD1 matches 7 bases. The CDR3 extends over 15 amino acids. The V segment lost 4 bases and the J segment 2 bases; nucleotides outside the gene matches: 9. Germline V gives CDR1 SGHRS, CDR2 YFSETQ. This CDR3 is CASSPALTGPYEQYF. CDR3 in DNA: TGCGCCAGCAGCCCTGCACTGACAGGGCCCTACGAGCAGTACTTC. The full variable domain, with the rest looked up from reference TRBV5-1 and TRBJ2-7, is KAGVTQTPRYLIKTRGQQVTLSCSPISGHRSVSWYQQTPGQGLQFLFEYFSETQRNKGNFPGRFSGRQFSNSRSEMNVSTLELGDSALYLCASSPALTGPYEQYFGPGTRLTVT.

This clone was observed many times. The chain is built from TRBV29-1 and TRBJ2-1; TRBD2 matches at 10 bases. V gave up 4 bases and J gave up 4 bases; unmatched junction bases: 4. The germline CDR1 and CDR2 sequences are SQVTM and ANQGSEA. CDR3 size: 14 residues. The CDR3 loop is CSVGGTSVYNEQFF. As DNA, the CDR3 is TGCAGCGTTGGCGGGACTAGCGTATACAATGAGCAGTTCTTC.

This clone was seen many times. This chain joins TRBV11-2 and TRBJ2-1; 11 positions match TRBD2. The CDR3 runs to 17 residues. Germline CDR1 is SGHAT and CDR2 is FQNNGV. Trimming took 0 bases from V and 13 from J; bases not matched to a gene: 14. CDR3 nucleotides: TGTGCCAGCAGCTTAGACCGGACTAGCGGGCGTTCACTTACTCAGTTCTTC. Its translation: CASSLDRTSGRSLTQFF.

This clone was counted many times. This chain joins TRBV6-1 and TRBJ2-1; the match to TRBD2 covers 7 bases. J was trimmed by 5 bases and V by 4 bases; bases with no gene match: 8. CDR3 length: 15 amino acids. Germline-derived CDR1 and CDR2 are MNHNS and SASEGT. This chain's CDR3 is CASSGGGNGHNEQFF. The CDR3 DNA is TGTGCCAGCAGTGGGGGGGGGAACGGTCACAATGAGCAGTTCTTC.